This T cell receptor beta chain was captured by sequencing in a study of blood T cell repertoires in COVID-19. Study-wide background: COVID-19 samples, acute and convalescent, were from the United States, Italy and Spain. The cDNA or gDNA used as material had been derived from T cells, B-cell-depleted T cells, or PBMCs.

CDR3 size: 14 residues. Germline V gives CDR1 MNHEY, CDR2 SMNVEV (reference sequence). V shed 8 bases, J shed 1 base, and the junction held 1 base outside the gene matches. Clinical history as reported by participants underpinned cohort assignment. The assay was immunoSEQ multiplex PCR, and TCRdb's table has in-frame clones only and misses some. The sample carries 390,000 or so clones, roughly four fifths recorded once. This TCR was sampled from a woman between 50 and 59 years old who had recovered from COVID-19. The sequenced sample was PBMCs or T cells enriched from blood (not recorded which). The genes are TRBV27 and TRBJ2-5; 13 positions match TRBD2. The CDR3 DNA reads as TGTGCCAGCGGACTAGCGGGGGCCCAAGAGACCCAGTACTTC. Translation gives CASGLAGAQETQYF.